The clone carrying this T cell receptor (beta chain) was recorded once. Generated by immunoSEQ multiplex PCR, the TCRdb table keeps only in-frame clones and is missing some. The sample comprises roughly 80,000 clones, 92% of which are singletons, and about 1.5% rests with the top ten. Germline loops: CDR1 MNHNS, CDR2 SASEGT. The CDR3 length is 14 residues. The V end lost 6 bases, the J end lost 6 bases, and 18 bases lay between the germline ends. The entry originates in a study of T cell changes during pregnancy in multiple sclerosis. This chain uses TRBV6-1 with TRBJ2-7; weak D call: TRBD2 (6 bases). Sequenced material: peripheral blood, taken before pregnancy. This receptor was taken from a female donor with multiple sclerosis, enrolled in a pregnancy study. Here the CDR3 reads CASSEAPGESEQYF. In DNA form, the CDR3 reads TGTGCCAGCAGCGAGGCCCCGGGGGAAAGCGAGCAGTACTTC.